Listed here are 32 T cell receptor beta chains from one sample, sequenced in a study of T cells in tumors after PD-1 blockade. Clones were sequenced by immunoSEQ multiplex PCR, and TCRdb holds only the in-frame ones, with some missing. The table includes 20,000 to 25,000 clones, about 82% detected once. This sample comprised PBMCs, obtained after anti-PD-1 treatment. All receptors derive from a human donor with basal cell carcinoma.

J is TRBJ2-3 and V is TRBV10-1, with 7 bases lining up with TRBD2. The CDR3 length is 15 residues. Germline CDR1 is WNHNN and CDR2 is SYGVQD (reference sequence). V dropped 6 bases and J dropped 2; count of bases not matched to a gene: 8. CDR3 loop: CASSTGGSTTDTQYF. DNA of the CDR3: TGCGCCAGCAGCACCGGGGGGAGCACCACAGATACGCAGTATTTT.

The chain links TRBV11-1 to TRBJ1-2; D is undetermined. Germline lookup yields CDR1 SGHAT and CDR2 FQDESV (reference sequence). V dropped 3 bases and J dropped 6 bases, with 8 bases sitting between them. The length of the CDR3 is 12 residues. The chain's CDR3 is CASSLVGDGYTF. CDR3 bases: TGTGCCAGCAGCTTGGTCGGGGATGGCTACACCTTC.

J is TRBJ1-4 and V is TRBV4-1; D is uncertain. This CDR3 spans 14 amino acids. Trimming took 5 bases from V and 7 from J, leaving 14 bases between them. CDR1 is MGHRA and CDR2 is YSYEKL in the germline V gene. The CDR3 region is CASSGSGNSEKLFF. DNA for the CDR3: TGCGCCAGCAGCGGGTCCGGGAACAGTGAAAAACTGTTTTTT.

This clone occurred once. At one of its ends the junction is not consistent with the germline gene, which may arise from a read error. This chain uses TRBV19 with TRBJ1-5; tentative D call: TRBD1 (5 bases). CDR3 size: 15 residues. CDR1 and CDR2 from the germline V gene are LNHDA and SQIVND (reference sequence). The DNA of the CDR3 is TGTGCCAGTAGTACTGGGGACGGACCTTCATCAGCCCCAGCATTT. Encoded protein: CASSTGDGPSSAPAF. The full variable domain, with the rest looked up from reference TRBV19 and TRBJ1-5, is DGGITQSPKYLFRKEGQNVTLSCEQNLNHDAMYWYRQDPGQGLRLIYYSQIVNDFQKGDIAEGYSVSREKKESFPLTVTSAQKNPTAFYLCASSTGDGPSSAPAFGDGTRLSIL.

The sample holds a few counts of this clone. The chain combines TRBV5-4 with TRBJ2-3; D is perhaps TRBD2 (6 bases). Germline CDR1 SGHNT, CDR2 YYREEE (reference sequence). With 4 bases removed from V and 10 bases from J, the gap between germline ends came to 16 bases. The CDR3 has 13 amino acids. The DNA for the CDR3 is TGTGCCAGCAGCCCCGATCGGAGCGGGTCGCAGTATTTT. It yields the protein CASSPDRSGSQYF. Full variable domain (remainder filled in from reference TRBV5-4 and TRBJ2-3): ETGVTQSPTHLIKTRGQQVTLRCSSQSGHNTVSWYQQALGQGPQFIFQYYREEENGRGNFPPRFSGLQFPNYSSELNVNALELDDSALYLCASSPDRSGSQYFGPGTRLTVL.

The chain carries TRBV27 and TRBJ1-2, with 10 bases matching TRBD1. From germline, CDR1 is MNHEY and CDR2 SMNVEV (reference sequence). The CDR3 length is 15 residues. With 8 bases clipped from V and 6 bases from J, the junction kept 12 bases outside the gene matches. The CDR3 DNA reads TGTGCCAGCGGGCCCGGGACAGGGGTTGGTGATGGCTACACCTTC. Translation gives CASGPGTGVGDGYTF.

The chain couples TRBV30 to TRBJ1-5; TRBD1 might be the D (6 bases). The ends were cut back, 1 base at V and 4 bases at J, with 8 bases in the middle. This CDR3 region has 13 residues. CDR1 is GTSNPN and CDR2 is SVGIG in the germline V gene (reference sequence). This CDR3 reads CAWSERGNQPQHF. The DNA for the CDR3 is TGTGCCTGGAGTGAGAGGGGGAATCAGCCCCAGCATTTT.

The gene calls are TRBV6-5 and TRBJ1-1; 10 bases map to TRBD1. Germline V gene data show CDR1 as MNHEY and CDR2 as SVGAGI. This CDR3 is 13 amino acids long. V shed 6 bases, J shed 5 bases, and the junction held 3 bases outside the gene matches. This chain's CDR3 is CASRRQGATEAFF. CDR3 bases: TGTGCCAGCAGGCGACAGGGGGCGACTGAAGCTTTCTTT.

The chain joins TRBV6-1 to TRBJ2-3; 12 nucleotides agree with TRBD2. The CDR3 has 18 residues. Germline V gene lookup returns CDR1 MNHNS and CDR2 SASEGT. V shed 4 bases, J shed 0 bases, and the junction held 8 bases outside the gene matches. CDR3 residues: CASSVELAGGGSTDTQYF. DNA for the CDR3: TGTGCCAGCAGTGTCGAACTAGCGGGGGGTGGGAGCACAGATACGCAGTATTTT.

V is TRBV30 and J is TRBJ1-4, with D perhaps TRBD1 (5 bases). There are 12 residues in the CDR3. V was trimmed by 4 bases and J by 7 bases, leaving 10 bases between them. From germline, CDR1 is GTSNPN and CDR2 SVGIG (reference sequence). This CDR3 is CAWTQGTEKLFF. The CDR3 nucleotides read TGTGCCTGGACCCAGGGAACTGAAAAACTGTTTTTT.

This clone turned up a few times. This rearrangement joins TRBV5-5 to TRBJ2-3; 9 bases are shared with TRBD1. The CDR3 loop spans 17 amino acids. Trimming cost V 4 bases and J 4 bases; bases outside gene matches: 13. Germline lookup yields CDR1 SGHKS and CDR2 YYEKEE (reference sequence). CDR3 coding DNA: TGTGCCAGCAGCAGACTATGGGACAGGGTTTTGTCAGATACGCAGTATTTT. This translates into CASSRLWDRVLSDTQYF. Using reference TRBV5-5 and TRBJ2-3 for the parts outside the CDR3, the full variable domain is DAGVTQSPTHLIKTRGQQVTLRCSPISGHKSVSWYQQVLGQGPQFIFQYYEKEERGRGNFPDRFSARQFPNYSSELNVNALLLGDSALYLCASSRLWDRVLSDTQYFGPGTRLTVL.

The chain links TRBV6-1 to TRBJ1-5; D not resolved. Trimming removed 0 bases at V and 6 bases at J, with 12 bases between. There are 15 residues in the CDR3. From germline, CDR1 is MNHNS and CDR2 SASEGT. CDR3 bases: TGTGCCAGCAGTGAAGCGAAGGTTGCCAGTCAGCCCCAGCATTTT. Encoded protein: CASSEAKVASQPQHF.

This clone has a handful of counts. The chain carries TRBV7-9 and TRBJ2-2; D perhaps matches TRBD1 (5 bases). This CDR3 comprises 15 residues. Trimming removed 5 bases from V and 1 base from J, with 11 bases in between. From germline, CDR1 is SEHNR and CDR2 FQNEAQ (reference sequence). The chain's CDR3 is CASSPQTGNTGELFF. The CDR3 DNA is TGTGCCAGCAGCCCACAAACAGGGAACACCGGGGAGCTGTTTTTT.

This chain connects TRBV19 to TRBJ2-1; either TRBD1 or TRBD2 may supply D (8 bases each). Germline CDR1 LNHDA, CDR2 SQIVND (reference sequence). The length of the CDR3 is 18 residues. Between the trimmed V and J ends, which lost 4 bases and 2 bases, there was a span of 21 bases. Here the CDR3 reads CASSTLTGVSGAYNEQFF. The DNA of the CDR3 is TGTGCCAGTAGTACCTTGACAGGGGTTAGCGGGGCCTACAATGAGCAGTTCTTC.

With regard to this clone: The same CDR3 also results from other DNA sequences found in this sample. The rearrangement links TRBV7-9 to TRBJ1-6; 10 bases fit TRBD1. CDR1 SEHNR and CDR2 FQNEAQ come from the germline V gene (reference sequence). J was trimmed by 3 bases and V by 3 bases; bases with no gene match: 2. The CDR3 length is 16 residues. The CDR3 nucleotides are TGTGCCAGCAGCTTGGGACAGGGGTTCTATAATTCACCCCTCCACTTT. Translation: CASSLGQGFYNSPLHF.

The chain uses TRBV10-2 and TRBJ2-7; no firm D call. Germline V gene sequence: CDR1 WSHSY, CDR2 SAAADI. The CDR3 runs 14 residues. Trimming removed 2 bases from V and 1 base from J, with 9 bases in between. This CDR3 is CASSEPTGSYEQYF. DNA of the CDR3: TGCGCCAGCAGTGAGCCGACCGGTTCCTACGAGCAGTACTTC.

The chain combines TRBV7-3 with TRBJ2-7; 10 bases line up with TRBD2. The CDR3 has 17 residues. CDR1 and CDR2 (germline): SGHTA, FQGTGA. Trimming took 5 bases from V and 1 from J; bases not matched to a gene: 11. Here the CDR3 reads CASSPLAGVSLSYEQYF. CDR3 nucleotides: TGTGCCAGCAGCCCCCTAGCGGGGGTGAGCCTTTCCTACGAGCAGTACTTC.

The chain joins TRBV7-2 to TRBJ1-5; possible D gene TRBD1, 5 bases. V was clipped by 3 bases and J by 0 bases, with 15 bases between them. The germline CDR1 and CDR2 sequences are SGHTA and FQGNSA. This CDR3 comprises 17 residues. CDR3 amino acids: CASSLGRITNSNQPQHF. The DNA of the CDR3 is TGTGCCAGCAGCTTGGGGCGGATTACGAATAGCAATCAGCCCCAGCATTTT.

This chain connects TRBV6-2 or TRBV6-3 to TRBJ2-6; a weak D match, TRBD1 (8 bases). Trimming removed 6 bases at V and 1 base at J, with 34 bases between. Germline loops: CDR1 MNHEY, CDR2 SVGEGT. The CDR3 has 23 amino acids. Written as DNA, the CDR3 is TGTGCCAGCAGCCGACAGGGGCCGATGGGCGGGGGAACTCGAGGATCTGGGGCCAACGTCCTGACTTTC. It codes for CASSRQGPMGGGTRGSGANVLTF.

This clone showed up just once. This chain uses TRBV6-6 with TRBJ1-6, with TRBD1 identical over 8 bases. Germline V lookup: CDR1 MNHNY, CDR2 SVGAGI (reference sequence). V dropped 7 bases and J dropped 9; count of bases not matched to a gene: 11. CDR3 length equals 15 residues. As DNA, the CDR3 is TGTGCCAGCAACAACCAGGGGGCGCTGGGTTCACCCCTCCACTTT. Its translation is CASNNQGALGSPLHF.

This clone was counted only a few times. In nucleotides, the CDR3 is TGTGCCAGCAGCCTGGGCGTGGGGGAGCTGTTTTTT. Translated, it gives CASSLGVGELFF. The rearrangement joins TRBV3-1 (or the pseudogene TRBV3-2) to TRBJ2-2; D gene uncertain. CDR1 and CDR2 from the germline V gene are LGHDT and YNNKEL (reference sequence). The CDR3 sequence is 12 residues long. Trimming removed 4 bases at V and 8 bases at J, with 8 bases between.

The chain links TRBV12-3 or TRBV12-4 to TRBJ1-4; D unclear. This CDR3 comprises 13 residues. The V end was cut by 8 bases, the J end by 7 bases, with 14 bases between. DNA for the CDR3: TGTGCCAGCGCCCCTGGGGTCACTGAAAAACTGTTTTTT. It specifies CASAPGVTEKLFF.

The chain is built from TRBV10-2 and TRBJ2-1, with D tentatively TRBD2 (6 bases). Germline V CDR1 and CDR2: WSHSY, SAAADI. The CDR3 extends over 14 amino acids. Trimming took off 3 bases at V and 0 bases at J, with 6 bases between the two ends. The CDR3 loop is CASSDGSSYNEQFF. The CDR3 region has the DNA TGCGCCAGCAGTGACGGGAGCTCCTACAATGAGCAGTTCTTC.

The chain is built from TRBV3-1 (or the pseudogene TRBV3-2) and TRBJ2-1, with 11 positions matching TRBD2. Germline lookup yields CDR1 LGHDT and CDR2 YNNKEL (reference sequence). The V gene end was trimmed by 1 base and the J gene end by 7 bases; junction bases not matched to a gene: 9. The length of the CDR3 is 17 residues. CDR3 protein: CASSQVLAGGLGNEQFF. The CDR3 coding sequence is TGTGCCAGCAGCCAAGTATTAGCGGGGGGGCTTGGAAATGAGCAGTTCTTC.

V gene TRBV30 combines with J gene TRBJ1-1; no definite D call. Trimming took off 0 bases at V and 4 bases at J, with 15 bases between the two ends. CDR3 length: 15 residues. CDR1 and CDR2 (germline): GTSNPN, SVGIG (reference sequence). The CDR3 nucleotides are TGTGCCTGGAGTGTTCTTCCTAACCCCGGCACTGAAGCTTTCTTT. Its protein is CAWSVLPNPGTEAFF.

The chain recombines TRBV25-1 with TRBJ2-1, with TRBD2 matching over 8 bases. Trimming at V came to 5 bases and at J to 10 bases, leaving 16 bases not matched to a gene. This CDR3 is built from 16 residues. Germline CDR1 MGHDK, CDR2 SYGVNS. CDR3 protein: CASSSRGVSTGGEQFF. The CDR3 nucleotides read TGTGCCAGCAGTTCACGGGGAGTCTCTACGGGAGGGGAGCAGTTCTTC.

As regards this clone: The junction departs from the called germline gene at one end, perhaps through a read error. Other DNA sequences from this sample encode an identical CDR3 as well. The J gene is TRBJ2-1, the V gene TRBV5-6; tentative D call: TRBD2 (6 bases). Germline loops: CDR1 SGHDT, CDR2 YYEEEE. The CDR3 contains 17 residues. The CDR3 coding sequence is TGTGCCAGTAGCTTGGATCCTTGGCGGGGCCCATACAATGAGCAGTTCTTC. Translating it yields CASSLDPWRGPYNEQFF. The full variable domain, rest sourced from reference TRBV5-6 and TRBJ2-1, is DAGVTQSPTHLIKTRGQQVTLRCSPKSGHDTVSWYQQALGQGPQFIFQYYEEEERQRGNFPDRFSGHQFPNYSSELNVNALLLGDSALYLCASSLDPWRGPYNEQFFGPGTRLTVL.

The V gene is TRBV10-3, the J gene TRBJ1-1; the D is unclear. The germline V gene has CDR1 ENHRY and CDR2 SYGVKD. The CDR3 totals 13 residues. V gave up 6 bases and J gave up 0 bases, with 8 bases separating them. The CDR3 is CAIRADMNTEAFF. The CDR3 nucleotides read TGTGCCATCAGGGCAGATATGAACACTGAAGCTTTCTTT.

The CDR3 protein is CASSRGGGATYNEQFF. DNA of the CDR3: TGCGCCAGCAGCCGCGGCGGGGGGGCGACCTACAATGAGCAGTTCTTC. This chain links TRBV4-1 with TRBJ2-1; 9 nucleotides line up with TRBD2. Germline CDR1 is MGHRA and CDR2 is YSYEKL. With 4 bases clipped from V and 2 bases from J, the junction kept 6 bases outside the gene matches. The CDR3 totals 16 residues.

V usage is TRBV7-6 and J usage is TRBJ1-3; TRBD1 aligns across 9 bases. V shed 5 bases, J shed 8 bases, and the junction held 7 bases outside the gene matches. Germline lookup yields CDR1 SGHVS and CDR2 FNYEAQ. This CDR3 comprises 14 residues. The CDR3 sequence: CASSRQGEVDTIYF. CDR3 DNA sequence: TGTGCCAGCAGCAGACAGGGGGAGGTTGACACCATATATTTT.

V is TRBV11-3 and J is TRBJ2-3, with 9 positions matching TRBD2. This CDR3 is 17 amino acids long. V was clipped by 5 bases and J by 6 bases; unmatched bases: 15. The germline V gene encodes CDR1 SGHNT and CDR2 YENEEA. The CDR3 is CASSPILDLAGRDTQYF. The CDR3, as DNA: TGTGCCAGCAGCCCCATTTTGGATCTAGCGGGGCGGGATACGCAGTATTTT.

The CDR3 region is CAIREDYGGNRNTEAFF. CDR3 nucleotides: TGTGCCATCAGGGAAGACTATGGGGGCAATCGAAACACTGAAGCTTTCTTT. The chain combines TRBV10-3 with TRBJ1-1; possible D gene TRBD1, 6 bases. Germline V gene lookup returns CDR1 ENHRY and CDR2 SYGVKD. V lost 6 bases to trimming and J lost 2 bases, with 22 bases between them. This CDR3 is built from 17 residues.